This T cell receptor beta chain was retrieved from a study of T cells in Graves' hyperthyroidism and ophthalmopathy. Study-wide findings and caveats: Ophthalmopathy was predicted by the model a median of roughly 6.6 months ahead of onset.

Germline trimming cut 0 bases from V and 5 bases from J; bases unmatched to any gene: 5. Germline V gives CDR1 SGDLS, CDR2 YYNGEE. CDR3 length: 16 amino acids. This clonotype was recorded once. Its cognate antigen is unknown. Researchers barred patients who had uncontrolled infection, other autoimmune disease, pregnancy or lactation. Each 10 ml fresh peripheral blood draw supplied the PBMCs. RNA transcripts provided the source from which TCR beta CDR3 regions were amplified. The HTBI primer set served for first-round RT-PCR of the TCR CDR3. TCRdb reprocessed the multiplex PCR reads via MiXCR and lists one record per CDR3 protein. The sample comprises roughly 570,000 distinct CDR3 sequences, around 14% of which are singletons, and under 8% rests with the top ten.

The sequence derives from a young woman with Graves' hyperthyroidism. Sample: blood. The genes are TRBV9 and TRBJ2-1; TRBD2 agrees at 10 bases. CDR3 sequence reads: CASSVVASGSHNEQFF. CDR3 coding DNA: TGTGCCAGCAGCGTAGTCGCTAGCGGGAGCCACAATGAGCAGTTCTTC.